These 27 T cell receptor beta chains were all obtained from the same sample, sequenced in a study of CD8+CD57+ T cells in acquired aplastic anemia. Using genomic DNA as the template, TCR beta VDJ and CDR3 profiling was carried out. TCRdb processed the reads anew with MiXCR; each CDR3 protein has one entry. The sample holds 68,000 or so distinct CDR3 sequences, around half seen once. The sample was sorted CD4+, CD8+, or CD8+CD57+ T cells (not recorded which) from PBMCs. The receptors were sampled from a human donor in good health, serving as a control.

This clonotype was seen ten or more times. The V call is TRBV3-1, the J call TRBJ2-7; perhaps TRBD2 as D (5 bases). The CDR3 is made up of 14 amino acids. Trimming shortened V by 1 base and J by 0 bases, and 7 bases separated the two germline ends. Per the germline V gene, CDR1 is LGHDT and CDR2 is YNNKEL (reference sequence). The CDR3 region has the DNA TGTGCCAGCAGCCAAGTGGGGAGCTCCTACGAGCAGTACTTC. Residues: CASSQVGSSYEQYF.

The V and J genes are TRBV29-1 and TRBJ1-2, with TRBD1 identical over 8 bases. CDR1 and CDR2 (germline): SQVTM, ANQGSEA. The CDR3 length is 14 residues. After removal of 4 bases from V and 7 bases from J, the junction contained 11 bases not matched to a gene. Here the CDR3 DNA reads TGCAGCGTTGTACCGGGACAGGCCCTCTTTGGCTACACCTTC. As protein: CSVVPGQALFGYTF.

This sequence joins TRBV10-3 and TRBJ2-7; D is tentatively TRBD1 or TRBD2 (5 bases each). The CDR3 spans 13 residues. CDR1 and CDR2 (germline): ENHRY, SYGVKD. The ends were cut back, 9 bases at V and 4 bases at J, with 16 bases in the middle. CDR3 residues: CAISMGVSYEQYF. The CDR3 DNA follows: TGTGCCATTTCGATGGGGGTCTCATACGAGCAGTACTTC.

About this clonotype: A much larger clone is a single base away; this may be a read error. This chain uses TRBV27 with TRBJ2-7; TRBD2 matches at 9 bases. Per germline, CDR1 MNHEY and CDR2 SMNVEV (reference sequence). The V and J ends lost 6 bases and 7 bases, in that order; junction bases with no gene match: 10. CDR3 length: 14 residues. The CDR3 DNA follows: TGTGCCAGCAGCTTAGCGGGAGCCGGGAATGAGCAGTACTTC. It yields the protein CASSLAGAGNEQYF.

At least ten counts were recorded for this clonotype. The chain carries TRBV5-5 and TRBJ1-2, with a tentative D call TRBD1 (6 bases). V was clipped by 1 base and J by 3 bases, with 13 bases between them. This CDR3 spans 15 amino acids. From germline, CDR1 is SGHKS and CDR2 YYEKEE (reference sequence). This CDR3 reads CASSLPRGAHYGYTF. CDR3 nucleotide sequence: TGTGCCAGCAGCTTGCCCCGGGGGGCGCACTATGGCTACACCTTC.

In this sample, this clonotype turned up a few times. The chain joins TRBV10-3 to TRBJ1-2; 8 bases are shared with TRBD1. Germline CDR1 is ENHRY and CDR2 is SYGVKD. CDR3 size: 13 residues. V gave up 8 bases and J gave up 3 bases; unmatched junction bases: 5. The CDR3 nucleotides read TGTGCCATCGGCAAACAGGGGGACTATGGCTACACCTTC. This translates into CAIGKQGDYGYTF.

This rearrangement joins TRBV11-1 to TRBJ2-1, with 9 bases aligning to TRBD1. This CDR3 spans 14 amino acids. V was pared by 5 bases and J by 7 bases, with 6 bases of the junction left unmatched. The V gene's germline CDR1 is SGHAT and CDR2 FQDESV (reference sequence). CDR3 protein: CASSAGTGYNEQFF. In DNA form, the CDR3 reads TGTGCCAGCAGCGCCGGGACAGGGTATAATGAGCAGTTCTTC. Combining the CDR3 with reference TRBV11-1 and TRBJ2-1 gives the whole variable domain EAEVAQSPRYKITEKSQAVAFWCDPISGHATLYWYRQILGQGPELLVQFQDESVVDDSQLPKDRFSAERLKGVDSTLKIQPAELGDSAMYLCASSAGTGYNEQFFGPGTRLTVL.

This clonotype was detected many times. J is TRBJ2-7 and V is TRBV7-9; no reliable D call. This CDR3 comprises 15 residues. V was pared by 4 bases and J by 3 bases, with 16 bases between. Germline V CDR1 and CDR2: SEHNR, FQNEAQ (reference sequence). CDR3: CASSSNSGPNYEQYF. CDR3 nucleotide sequence: TGTGCCAGCAGCTCCAACAGTGGGCCGAACTACGAGCAGTACTTC.

This clonotype was detected ten times or more. The chain couples TRBV13 to TRBJ2-7; D ambiguous. CDR1 and CDR2 (germline): PRHDT, FYEKMQ (reference sequence). The CDR3 extends over 14 amino acids. Trimming cost V 2 bases and J 5 bases, with 13 bases left between them. CDR3 protein: CASSLWISPHEQYF. In nucleotides, the CDR3 is TGTGCCAGCAGCTTATGGATAAGTCCTCACGAGCAGTACTTC.

The chain carries TRBV25-1 and TRBJ1-1; a weak D match, TRBD1 (6 bases). CDR1 and CDR2 (germline): MGHDK, SYGVNS. The CDR3 totals 14 residues. The germline V and J ends were trimmed by 5 bases and 8 bases, with 18 bases remaining between them. The CDR3 sequence is CASSLRTQGLEAFF. In DNA, the CDR3 is TGTGCCAGCAGTTTACGCACTCAGGGGTTAGAAGCTTTCTTT.

V is TRBV2 and J is TRBJ2-5, with D uncertain. V lost 7 bases and J lost 1, with 10 bases in between. This CDR3 region has 13 residues. Germline V CDR1 and CDR2: SNHLY, FYNNEI. CDR3 DNA: TGTGCCAGCATTAACACCATCCAAGAGACCCAGTACTTC. This codes for CASINTIQETQYF.

This clonotype was recorded a few times. The chain is built from TRBV30 and TRBJ2-3; 10 bases are a match to TRBD2. The V and J ends lost 5 bases and 2 bases, in that order; junction bases with no gene match: 7. The CDR3 sequence is 15 residues long. From germline, CDR1 is GTSNPN and CDR2 SVGIG (reference sequence). The CDR3 sequence: CAWDGLAAITDTQYF. Written as DNA, the CDR3 is TGTGCCTGGGACGGACTAGCGGCTATCACAGATACGCAGTATTTT.

This clonotype was counted ten times or more. V is TRBV7-9 and J is TRBJ1-2; 7 bases agree with TRBD1. V shed 3 bases, J shed 1 base, and the junction held 5 bases outside the gene matches. The germline gives CDR1 SEHNR, CDR2 FQNEAQ (reference sequence). CDR3 length: 15 residues. The CDR3 region is CASSFRQGGNYGYTF. Here the CDR3 DNA reads TGTGCCAGCAGCTTCCGGCAGGGGGGTAACTATGGCTACACCTTC.

The V gene is TRBV24-1, the J gene TRBJ2-5, with 12 bases that match TRBD2. From germline, CDR1 is KGHDR and CDR2 SFDVKD. V shed 5 bases and J 4 bases; nucleotides not matched to a gene: 1. The length of the CDR3 is 14 residues. As DNA, the CDR3 is TGTGCCACCAGTGCTAGCGGGGGGGCAGAGACCCAGTACTTC. Translation gives CATSASGGAETQYF.

The rearrangement links TRBV20-1 to TRBJ2-1; TRBD2 agrees at 7 bases. Looked up from germline, CDR1 is DFQATT and CDR2 is SNEGSKA (reference sequence). After removal of 4 bases from V and 0 bases from J, the junction contained 3 bases not matched to a gene. The CDR3 has 14 amino acids. The CDR3 DNA reads as TGCAGTGCTATCCGGACTAGCTCCTACAATGAGCAGTTCTTC. Translating it yields CSAIRTSSYNEQFF.

J is TRBJ2-3 and V is TRBV25-1; a possible D gene is TRBD2 (6 bases). The CDR3 is made up of 14 amino acids. Germline CDR1 reads MGHDK; CDR2 reads SYGVNS. Trimming took 6 bases from V and 2 from J, leaving 12 bases between them. The CDR3 reads CASSGRTITDTQYF. CDR3 DNA: TGTGCCAGCAGCGGTCGGACTATCACAGATACGCAGTATTTT.

This clonotype has a count of ten or more. V usage is TRBV12-3 or TRBV12-4 and J usage is TRBJ1-5, with a tentative D call TRBD1 (5 bases). Trimming took off 6 bases at V and 7 bases at J, with 16 bases between the two ends. The CDR3 has 14 residues. CDR3 DNA sequence: TGTGCCAGCAGGCGGGGCCAGGCCGGACAGCCCCAGCATTTT. It specifies CASRRGQAGQPQHF.

This sequence joins TRBV24-1 and TRBJ2-7; 7 bases are a match to TRBD1. After removal of 3 bases from V and 1 base from J, the junction contained 2 bases not matched to a gene. Germline loops: CDR1 KGHDR, CDR2 SFDVKD. CDR3 length equals 14 residues. CDR3 sequence: CATSDPGQSYEQYF. In DNA form, the CDR3 reads TGTGCCACCAGTGATCCGGGACAGTCCTACGAGCAGTACTTC.

J is TRBJ1-1 and V is TRBV29-1; TRBD1 agrees at 12 bases. The CDR3 totals 15 residues. V was clipped by 6 bases and J by 1 base; unmatched bases: 6. Germline V CDR1 and CDR2: SQVTM, ANQGSEA. DNA for the CDR3: TGCAGCGTAGGGGGACAGGGGGCGCCGAACACTGAAGCTTTCTTT. Amino acids: CSVGGQGAPNTEAFF.

This clonotype was detected a few times. The rearrangement uses TRBV7-2 and TRBJ2-5, with D uncertain. Germline V gene lookup returns CDR1 SGHTA and CDR2 FQGNSA. The V end was cut by 3 bases, the J end by 5 bases, with 19 bases between. This CDR3 spans 16 amino acids. The CDR3 DNA reads as TGTGCCAGCAGCTTGAGAGGCGGCTGGGTACAGGAGACCCAGTACTTC. Translated: CASSLRGGWVQETQYF. The variable domain in full, completed from reference TRBV7-2 and TRBJ2-5, reads GAGVSQSPSNKVTEKGKDVELRCDPISGHTALYWYRQSLGQGLEFLIYFQGNSAPDKSGLPSDRFSAERTGGSVSTLTIQRTQQEDSAVYLCASSLRGGWVQETQYFGPGTRLLVL.

This clonotype showed up just once. The V and J genes are TRBV11-1 and TRBJ2-1, with 13 nucleotides matching TRBD2. There are 16 residues in the CDR3. From germline, CDR1 is SGHAT and CDR2 FQDESV (reference sequence). V shed 4 bases and J 8 bases; nucleotides not matched to a gene: 8. The CDR3 region is CASSSRTSGSGDEQFF. CDR3 DNA: TGTGCCAGCAGCTCCCGGACTAGCGGGAGTGGAGATGAGCAGTTCTTC.

The chain links TRBV20-1 to TRBJ2-7; D remains unclear. Trimming removed 0 bases from V and 5 bases from J, with 11 bases in between. This CDR3 spans 13 amino acids. CDR1 is DFQATT and CDR2 is SNEGSKA in the germline V gene (reference sequence). CDR3: CSARDSVRDEQYF. The CDR3 nucleotides read TGCAGTGCTAGAGATTCGGTCCGCGACGAGCAGTACTTC.

The table lists this clonotype with many counts. This rearrangement joins TRBV20-1 to TRBJ2-7; possible D gene TRBD1, 5 bases. Trimming removed 0 bases from V and 4 bases from J, with 19 bases in between. CDR1 is DFQATT and CDR2 is SNEGSKA in the germline V gene (reference sequence). CDR3 length equals 16 residues. In nucleotides, the CDR3 is TGCAGTGCTAGAGACGGTAGGGGCGCGACACGGTACGAGCAGTACTTC. This sequence encodes CSARDGRGATRYEQYF.

This clonotype was seen at least ten times. CDR3 region: CASSIRDREGTEAFF. CDR3 coding DNA: TGTGCCAGCAGTATCCGGGACAGGGAGGGCACTGAAGCTTTCTTT. This chain joins TRBV12-3 or TRBV12-4 and TRBJ1-1; 9 nucleotides line up with TRBD1. The CDR3 has 15 amino acids. Trimming cost V 5 bases and J 4 bases; bases outside gene matches: 8.

The chain's CDR3 is CSARDGGLRPQHF. The DNA for the CDR3 is TGCAGTGCTAGAGATGGGGGGTTACGGCCCCAGCATTTT. J is TRBJ1-5 and V is TRBV20-1; D is perhaps TRBD1 (5 bases). The CDR3 length is 13 residues. V was cut by 0 bases and J by 9 bases, with 12 bases left in between. Germline CDR1 and CDR2: DFQATT and SNEGSKA (reference sequence).

V and J are TRBV9 and TRBJ2-1; 7 nucleotides align to TRBD1. J lost 6 bases, V lost 3 bases, and 6 bases had no gene match. CDR3 size: 14 residues. CDR1 is SGDLS, CDR2 YYNGEE, per germline. Written as DNA, the CDR3 is TGTGCCAGCAGCGGGAACAGGGGACGCAATGAGCAGTTCTTC. Translating it yields CASSGNRGRNEQFF. The full variable domain, its missing parts supplied by reference TRBV9 and TRBJ2-1, is DSGVTQTPKHLITATGQRVTLRCSPRSGDLSVYWYQQSLDQGLQFLIQYYNGEERAKGNILERFSAQQFPDLHSELNLSSLELGDSALYFCASSGNRGRNEQFFGPGTRLTVL.

The chain recombines TRBV20-1 with TRBJ2-3; 11 bases align to TRBD2. Trimming at V came to 5 bases and at J to 2 bases, leaving 6 bases not matched to a gene. Germline lookup yields CDR1 DFQATT and CDR2 SNEGSKA (reference sequence). The CDR3 spans 15 residues. The chain's CDR3 is CSAGRTSGLTDTQYF. The CDR3 coding sequence is TGCAGTGCTGGGAGGACTAGCGGGCTCACAGATACGCAGTATTTT.